This TCR beta chain was recorded in a study of cytomegalovirus exposure and HLA in healthy donors. Across the study: From about 170 million T cells, an earlier analysis saw approximately 110 million unique TCR beta sequences. The study, taken as a whole, reports: Fewer N-insertions (relative to the roughly 610-donor mean) were reportedly seen in an Asian-associated ancestry cluster in a later analysis.

In this sample, this clone turned up once. Its antigen is unidentified. Vbeta (60) and Jbeta (13) primers were used in the PCR. Study processing details: Later analysis identified tens of millions of unique TCR beta chains, 9 million to 13 million shared. Generated by immunoSEQ multiplex PCR, the TCRdb table keeps only in-frame clones and is missing some. V, J and clone size were drawn from that table, and D and trimming were deduced from the DNA. Of approximately 100,000 clones in the sample, approximately 72% were seen once. The trim removed 0 bases at V and 7 bases at J, leaving 3 bases unmatched. Germline-derived CDR1 and CDR2 are ENHRY and SYGVKD. There are 16 residues in the CDR3.

The chain uses TRBV10-3 and TRBJ1-6, with 10 nucleotides matching TRBD1. The receptor comes from a woman between 35 and 50 years old in good health and CMV-seronegative. The specimen sequenced was PBMCs. CDR3 coding DNA: TGTGCCATCAGTGAGTCGTCGGGACAGGGGAATTCACCCCTCCACTTT. Translation gives CAISESSGQGNSPLHF.